This T cell receptor beta chain was retrieved from a study of blood T cell repertoires in COVID-19. Across the whole study: Spain, Italy and the United States supplied samples that represented acute and convalescent COVID-19. Nucleic acid was either cDNA or gDNA, and it came from T cells, B-cell-depleted T cells, or PBMCs.

How the authors handled the data: Amplification with reference gene primers provided the estimates of nucleated cell counts. Sequencing was performed with immunoSEQ multiplex PCR; in TCRdb, only in-frame clones are kept and a portion is missing. V and J calls plus clone size are reproduced from that table; the DNA served to infer D and trimming. The data show about 260,000 clones, more than 70% seen once. The CDR3 contains 15 residues. Germline V CDR1 and CDR2: GTSNPN, SVGIG (reference sequence). The V end was cut by 2 bases, the J end by 1 base, with 14 bases between. The V gene is TRBV30, the J gene TRBJ1-2; TRBD1 is a possible D gene (6 bases). The origin of this receptor is a woman between 50 and 59 years old with acute or convalescent COVID-19. Source material: peripheral blood. The CDR3, as DNA: TGTGCCTGGAGTCCCGAATGGGGGCGTAACTATGGCTACACCTTC. It translates to CAWSPEWGRNYGYTF.